This TCR beta chain was observed in a study of blood T cell repertoires in COVID-19. The assay was immunoSEQ multiplex PCR, and TCRdb's table has in-frame clones only and misses some. The sample holds fewer than 350,000 clones, around 88% seen once. CDR1 and CDR2 from the germline V gene are MNHNS and SASEGT. CDR3 length: 15 amino acids. With 1 base clipped from V and 3 bases from J, the junction kept 5 bases outside the gene matches. Sample: peripheral blood. The sequence derives from a woman aged 25 to 45 who had recovered from COVID-19. The chain combines TRBV6-1 with TRBJ2-7; 8 nucleotides match TRBD2. In DNA, the CDR3 is TGTGCCAGCAGTGAAGTGGGGACTAGTGTCTACGAGCAGTACTTC. Translation gives CASSEVGTSVYEQYF.